These 32 T cell receptor beta chains share one sample of origin, sequenced in a study of CD8+CD57+ T cells in acquired aplastic anemia. It was genomic DNA that served as the template for profiling TCR beta VDJ and CDR3. Each CDR3 protein gets one entry after TCRdb re-called the reads with MiXCR. The sample consists of tens of thousands of distinct CDR3 sequences, 60% to 80% of them appearing once. Selection for sequencing was limited to patients who had shown CD8+CD57+ cell expansion by flow cytometry. Source material: sorted CD4+, CD8+, or CD8+CD57+ T cells (not recorded which) from PBMCs. Source of these receptors: a human donor with aplastic anemia.

The V gene is TRBV7-6, the J gene TRBJ2-7; 8 positions agree with TRBD1. V was clipped by 1 base and J by 4 bases; unmatched bases: 3. The CDR3 totals 14 residues. The germline CDR1 and CDR2 sequences are SGHVS and FNYEAQ. CDR3 loop: CASSLVQGGYEQYF. CDR3 DNA sequence: TGTGCCAGCAGCTTAGTACAGGGGGGATACGAGCAGTACTTC. The complete variable domain, with remaining parts taken from reference TRBV7-6 and TRBJ2-7, reads GAGVSQSPRYKVTKRGQDVALRCDPISGHVSLYWYRQALGQGPEFLTYFNYEAQQDKSGLPNDRFSAERPEGSISTLTIQRTEQRDSAMYRCASSLVQGGYEQYFGPGTRLTVT.

There are many counts of this clonotype. V gene TRBV10-3 combines with J gene TRBJ1-1, with D unresolved. This CDR3 is built from 13 residues. Germline CDR1 is ENHRY and CDR2 is SYGVKD. V was pared by 7 bases and J by 7 bases, with 16 bases between. The CDR3 reads CAIKEMGSLEAFF. The CDR3 DNA follows: TGTGCCATCAAGGAGATGGGTTCCCTTGAAGCTTTCTTT.

The chain links TRBV7-2 to TRBJ2-7; either TRBD1 or TRBD2 may supply D (6 bases each). Trimming left V 5 bases short and J 3 bases short, with 17 bases between. This CDR3 comprises 15 residues. CDR1 and CDR2 from the germline V gene are SGHTA and FQGNSA. CDR3 in amino acids: CASSQGRGLVYEQYF. The CDR3 DNA follows: TGTGCCAGCAGCCAGGGCAGGGGACTGGTCTACGAGCAGTACTTC.

On this clonotype itself: A much larger clone differs by one base, so this may be a read error. The rearrangement uses TRBV19 and TRBJ1-1; D is unresolved. From germline, CDR1 is LNHDA and CDR2 SQIVND (reference sequence). This CDR3 has 17 residues. V lost 1 base and J 4 bases, leaving 19 bases between the germline ends. CDR3 nucleotide sequence: TGTGCCAGTAGTATAGTTTCGGTCACTTGGCGGCTCACTGAAGCTTTCTTT. Translating it yields CASSIVSVTWRLTEAFF.

In this sample, this clonotype turned up many times. The chain has TRBV20-1 and TRBJ1-4; 8 bases are a match to TRBD1. Losses at the gene ends were 0 bases for V and 0 bases for J; bases not matched to a gene: 9. From germline, CDR1 is DFQATT and CDR2 SNEGSKA (reference sequence). This CDR3 has 18 residues. This CDR3 reads CSARDGQGAFPTNEKLFF. The DNA of the CDR3 is TGCAGTGCTAGAGATGGGCAGGGGGCATTCCCAACTAATGAAAAACTGTTTTTT.

This clonotype was recorded only once. The chain recombines TRBV15 with TRBJ2-7, with 8 bases that match TRBD2. Per the germline V gene, CDR1 is LNHNV and CDR2 is YYDKDF (reference sequence). The trim removed 0 bases at V and 5 bases at J, leaving 3 bases unmatched. The CDR3 is 14 amino acids. CDR3 residues: CATSRDKGLDEQYF. For the CDR3, the DNA is TGTGCCACCAGCAGAGATAAGGGACTAGACGAGCAGTACTTC.

The chain employs TRBV11-2 and TRBJ2-5; 9 bases map to TRBD2. The germline gives CDR1 SGHAT, CDR2 FQNNGV. This CDR3 spans 14 amino acids. Trimming at V came to 5 bases and at J to 4 bases, leaving 5 bases not matched to a gene. CDR3 sequence: CASSLSGGTETQYF. The CDR3 bases are TGTGCCAGCAGCCTGAGCGGGGGGACAGAGACCCAGTACTTC.

In its sample, this clonotype was seen many times. This rearrangement joins TRBV30 to TRBJ1-2; D remains ambiguous. CDR1 is GTSNPN, CDR2 SVGIG, per germline (reference sequence). The CDR3 has 8 residues. V was shortened by 7 bases and J by 8 bases, with 5 bases between the two germline ends. CDR3 sequence (DNA): TGTGCCTCAACCGGCTACACCTTC. This encodes CASTGYTF.

This chain joins TRBV29-1 and TRBJ2-5; unclear D gene. Per germline, CDR1 SQVTM and CDR2 ANQGSEA. V lost 6 bases to trimming and J lost 4 bases, with 12 bases between them. CDR3 length equals 12 residues. The DNA for the CDR3 is TGCAGCGTGCTCCGTGGTCGAGAGACCCAGTACTTC. Its protein product is CSVLRGRETQYF.

This clonotype was observed at least ten times. This chain joins TRBV7-2 and TRBJ2-7, with 8 positions matching TRBD1. The junction had 4 bases not matched to a gene; V was cut back by 4 bases and J by 2 bases. Germline loops: CDR1 SGHTA, CDR2 FQGNSA. The CDR3 loop spans 14 amino acids. The CDR3 loop is CASSWGQATYEQYF. CDR3 coding DNA: TGTGCCAGCAGCTGGGGACAGGCTACCTACGAGCAGTACTTC.

This clonotype has a count of ten or more. The rearrangement joins TRBV2 to TRBJ2-2, with 12 bases fitting TRBD2. CDR1 and CDR2 (germline): SNHLY, FYNNEI. The CDR3 loop spans 14 amino acids. Trimming removed 10 bases from V and 4 bases from J; junction bases left unmatched: 4. The CDR3 loop reads CAIRTSGATGELFF. CDR3 bases: TGTGCCATTAGGACTAGCGGGGCCACCGGGGAGCTGTTTTTT.

This clonotype was seen only a few times. The chain uses TRBV12-3 or TRBV12-4 and TRBJ1-2, with D possibly TRBD1 on 6 matching bases. Trimming removed 7 bases from V and 8 bases from J, with 20 bases in between. The CDR3 spans 14 residues. The CDR3 sequence: CASKDPDSVDGYTF. The DNA for the CDR3 is TGTGCCAGCAAAGATCCGGACAGTGTAGACGGCTACACCTTC.

The V call is TRBV9, the J call TRBJ1-2; TRBD1 might be the D (5 bases). The CDR3 has 15 amino acids. Between the trimmed V and J ends, which lost 4 bases and 2 bases, there was a span of 15 bases. Per the germline V gene, CDR1 is SGDLS and CDR2 is YYNGEE. The CDR3 DNA reads TGTGCCAGCAGCTTAGACCTACGACAGAACTATGGCTACACCTTC. This codes for CASSLDLRQNYGYTF.

Details on this clonotype: A read error may explain this, as a much larger clone is one base away. The rearrangement links TRBV6-1 to TRBJ2-7, with 10 bases aligning to TRBD2. The CDR3 is 14 residues long. Germline V lookup: CDR1 MNHNS, CDR2 SASEGT. CDR3 loop: CAGSEAGGIYEQYF. CDR3 nucleotides: TGTGCCGGCAGTGAAGCGGGGGGGATCTACGAGCAGTACTTC.

The chain recombines TRBV10-3 with TRBJ1-5; no clear D. Per the germline V gene, CDR1 is ENHRY and CDR2 is SYGVKD. V shed 6 bases and J shed 3 bases, with 15 bases lying between them. This CDR3 region has 15 residues. The CDR3 sequence: CAISSDLPSNQPQHF. For the CDR3, the DNA is TGTGCCATCAGCTCAGACCTACCCTCCAATCAGCCCCAGCATTTT.

There are a few counts of this clonotype. The chain couples TRBV11-1 to TRBJ2-3; 10 bases agree with TRBD2. With V trimmed by 5 bases and J by 4 bases, 12 bases remained unmatched. Germline V lookup: CDR1 SGHAT, CDR2 FQDESV (reference sequence). This CDR3 is built from 17 residues. The DNA of the CDR3 is TGTGCCAGCAGCACCGGGACAGCGGGGGGGCCGGCAGATACGCAGTATTTT. It is translated as CASSTGTAGGPADTQYF. The full variable domain, its missing parts supplied by reference TRBV11-1 and TRBJ2-3, is EAEVAQSPRYKITEKSQAVAFWCDPISGHATLYWYRQILGQGPELLVQFQDESVVDDSQLPKDRFSAERLKGVDSTLKIQPAELGDSAMYLCASSTGTAGGPADTQYFGPGTRLTVL.

The chain recombines TRBV7-6 with TRBJ1-3; a weak D match, TRBD1 (5 bases). The length of the CDR3 is 14 residues. Looked up from germline, CDR1 is SGHVS and CDR2 is FNYEAQ. Trimming left V 1 base short and J 6 bases short, with 10 bases between. CDR3 residues: CASSLVGDVNTIYF. The CDR3 nucleotides read TGTGCCAGCAGCTTAGTGGGGGATGTAAACACCATATATTTT.

This clonotype was counted only a few times. At one end, the junction sequence differs from germline, possibly due to a read error. This chain uses TRBV5-6 with TRBJ1-4; no definite D call. Germline loops: CDR1 SGHDT, CDR2 YYEEEE. The CDR3 extends over 17 amino acids. CDR3 protein: CASSFGPITGVNEKPFF. Written as DNA, the CDR3 is TGTGCCAGCAGCTTTGGGCCTATCACGGGAGTCAATGAAAAACCGTTTTTT. Together with reference TRBV5-6 and TRBJ1-4, the CDR3 gives the full variable domain: DAGVTQSPTHLIKTRGQQVTLRCSPKSGHDTVSWYQQALGQGPQFIFQYYEEEERQRGNFPDRFSGHQFPNYSSELNVNALLLGDSALYLCASSFGPITGVNEKPFFGSGTQLSVL.

The rearrangement links TRBV11-2 to TRBJ2-1; 8 bases line up with TRBD2. The germline gives CDR1 SGHAT, CDR2 FQNNGV. V dropped 7 bases and J dropped 4; count of bases not matched to a gene: 9. There are 15 residues in the CDR3. The CDR3 region is CASILVTSGYNEQFF. The CDR3 DNA sequence: TGTGCCAGCATCCTCGTCACTAGCGGATACAATGAGCAGTTCTTC.

This clonotype was seen a few times. The chain joins TRBV10-1 to TRBJ1-2; tentative D call: TRBD1 (5 bases). The CDR3 consists of 16 residues. Looked up from germline, CDR1 is WNHNN and CDR2 is SYGVQD (reference sequence). The V and J ends lost 0 bases and 4 bases respectively, with 15 bases between them. CDR3 in DNA: TGCGCCAGCAGTGAGTCCCGACAGCTTAGGGCCTATGGCTACACCTTC. This encodes CASSESRQLRAYGYTF.

A word on this clonotype: The conserved final phenylalanine or tryptophan is absent from the CDR3, which likely points to a read error. The CDR3 nucleotides read TGTGCCAGCAGCGTAGACTACAATGAGCAGTTCCTC. Its translation: CASSVDYNEQFL. This chain uses TRBV9 with TRBJ2-1; D gene uncertain. V was trimmed by 0 bases and J by 3 bases, leaving 1 base between them. Germline CDR1 and CDR2: SGDLS and YYNGEE. The CDR3 runs to 12 residues.

The sample holds a few counts of this clonotype. CDR3 sequence reads: CASSLETGNTIYF. The CDR3 DNA reads as TGTGCCAGCAGCTTAGAAACGGGAAACACCATATATTTT. The chain combines TRBV7-2 with TRBJ1-3, with D unresolved. This CDR3 comprises 13 residues. Germline CDR1 SGHTA, CDR2 FQGNSA. V lost 1 base to trimming and J lost 4 bases, with 5 bases between them.

The chain carries TRBV25-1 and TRBJ1-6; D may be TRBD1 (5 bases). Germline V gene data show CDR1 as MGHDK and CDR2 as SYGVNS. The CDR3 is 14 amino acids. The V gene lost 6 bases and the J gene lost 5 bases, with 11 bases spanning the gap. The CDR3 protein is CASRQTVDNSPLHF. Here the CDR3 DNA reads TGTGCCAGCAGGCAGACAGTGGATAATTCACCCCTCCACTTT.

This sequence joins TRBV29-1 and TRBJ2-1; TRBD2 agrees at 11 bases. The CDR3 sequence is 15 residues long. V trimming: 3 bases; J trimming: 4 bases; junction bases outside the gene matches: 5. CDR1 and CDR2 from the germline V gene are SQVTM and ANQGSEA. CDR3 sequence (DNA): TGCAGCGTTGAGGCTAGCGGGGGGCCATACAATGAGCAGTTCTTC. Translated, it gives CSVEASGGPYNEQFF.

The CDR3 sequence: CSVEGGLRLNLYEQYF. CDR3 DNA: TGCAGCGTTGAAGGAGGGCTCCGACTAAACCTCTACGAGCAGTACTTC. The chain combines TRBV29-1 with TRBJ2-7; the D gene is possibly TRBD2 (5 bases). Trimming cost V 1 base and J 3 bases, with 19 bases left between them. The CDR3 has 16 amino acids. CDR1 and CDR2 (germline): SQVTM, ANQGSEA.

This clonotype came up many times. The chain links TRBV5-6 to TRBJ1-5, with a tentative D call TRBD1 (5 bases). This CDR3 is built from 14 residues. The germline gives CDR1 SGHDT, CDR2 YYEEEE. V gave up 0 bases and J gave up 6 bases, with 10 bases separating them. The CDR3: CASSLGPGGQPQHF. CDR3 nucleotide sequence: TGTGCCAGCAGCTTGGGGCCGGGGGGTCAGCCCCAGCATTTT.

V and J are TRBV29-1 and TRBJ1-2; tentative D call: TRBD1 (5 bases). Germline CDR1 SQVTM, CDR2 ANQGSEA. Trimming removed 2 bases from V and 3 bases from J, with 10 bases in between. The CDR3 runs 13 residues. CDR3 in DNA: TGCAGCGTTGAACCACAGACAGACTATGGCTACACCTTC. Residues: CSVEPQTDYGYTF. The variable domain in full, completed from reference TRBV29-1 and TRBJ1-2, reads SAVISQKPSRDICQRGTSLTIQCQVDSQVTMMFWYRQQPGQSLTLIATANQGSEATYESGFVIDKFPISRPNLTFSTLTVSNMSPEDSSIYLCSVEPQTDYGYTFGSGTRLTVV.

This chain joins TRBV10-3 and TRBJ2-7; D possibly corresponds to TRBD1 (6 bases). Looked up from germline, CDR1 is ENHRY and CDR2 is SYGVKD. The CDR3 loop spans 11 amino acids. Trimming left V 11 bases short and J 13 bases short, with 21 bases between. CDR3 loop: CAVSGGTGPYF. The CDR3 coding sequence is TGTGCCGTTTCTGGGGGAACAGGGCCCTACTTC.

The rearrangement joins TRBV24-1 to TRBJ2-2; D is ambiguous. V shed 3 bases and J shed 6 bases, with 10 bases lying between them. CDR1 is KGHDR, CDR2 SFDVKD, per germline. The CDR3 is made up of 14 amino acids. CDR3 in amino acids: CATSDRNSAGELFF. The CDR3 DNA follows: TGTGCCACCAGTGATCGGAACAGCGCCGGGGAGCTGTTTTTT.

In this sample, this clonotype turned up a few times. The chain recombines TRBV10-2 with TRBJ1-2; D may be TRBD1 (5 bases). From germline, CDR1 is WSHSY and CDR2 SAAADI. The length of the CDR3 is 13 residues. V dropped 6 bases and J dropped 10 bases, with 18 bases sitting between them. In DNA form, the CDR3 reads TGCGCCAGCAGCCCGCACCTCGTGACAGACTACACCTTC. This gives the protein CASSPHLVTDYTF.

The chain has TRBV2 and TRBJ1-1; D perhaps matches TRBD1 (5 bases). Germline V gene lookup returns CDR1 SNHLY and CDR2 FYNNEI. V was clipped by 6 bases and J by 0 bases, with 11 bases between them. This CDR3 has 14 amino acids. CDR3 residues: CASRAEGLNTEAFF. The CDR3 bases are TGTGCCAGCAGAGCCGAGGGGTTGAACACTGAAGCTTTCTTT.

This clonotype was found a few times. This chain links TRBV25-1 with TRBJ2-1; 8 positions agree with TRBD1. From germline, CDR1 is MGHDK and CDR2 SYGVNS. Trimming cost V 4 bases and J 10 bases; bases outside gene matches: 15. CDR3 length: 16 residues. The CDR3: CASSAGGLSSLSEQFF. DNA for the CDR3: TGTGCCAGCAGTGCAGGGGGCCTCAGCTCCCTCTCAGAGCAGTTCTTC.